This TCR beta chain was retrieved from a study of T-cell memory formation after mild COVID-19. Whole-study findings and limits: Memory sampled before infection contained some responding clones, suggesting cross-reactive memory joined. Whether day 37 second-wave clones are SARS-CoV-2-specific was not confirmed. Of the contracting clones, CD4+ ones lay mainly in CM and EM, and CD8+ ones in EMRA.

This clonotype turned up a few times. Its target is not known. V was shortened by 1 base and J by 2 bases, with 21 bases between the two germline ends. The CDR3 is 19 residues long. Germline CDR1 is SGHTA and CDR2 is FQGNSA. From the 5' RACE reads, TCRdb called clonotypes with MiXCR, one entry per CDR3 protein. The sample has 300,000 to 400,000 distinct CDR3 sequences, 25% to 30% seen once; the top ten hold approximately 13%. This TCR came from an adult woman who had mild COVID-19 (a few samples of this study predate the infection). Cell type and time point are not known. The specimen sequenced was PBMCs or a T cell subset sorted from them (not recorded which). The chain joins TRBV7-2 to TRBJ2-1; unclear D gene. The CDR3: CASSLERMAGTRTYNEQFF. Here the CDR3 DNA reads TGTGCCAGCAGCTTAGAGCGTATGGCAGGAACGAGAACCTACAATGAGCAGTTCTTC. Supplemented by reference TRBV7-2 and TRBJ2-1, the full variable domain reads GAGVSQSPSNKVTEKGKDVELRCDPISGHTALYWYRQSLGQGLEFLIYFQGNSAPDKSGLPSDRFSAERTGGSVSTLTIQRTQQEDSAVYLCASSLERMAGTRTYNEQFFGPGTRLTVL.